This T cell receptor (beta chain) came from a study of PD-1 blockade in classical Hodgkin lymphoma. Comment on this clone: Its antigen is currently unknown.

Study conclusions and caveats: Reports indicated that newly diagnosed patients had lower baseline TCR diversity than healthy donors did.

All trial patients relapsed after autologous stem cell transplantation. Using immunoSEQ multiplex PCR, the repertoire was profiled, and TCRdb retains in-frame clones only, with some absent. The table shows fewer than 55,000 clones, with approximately 91% occurring only once. CDR1 and CDR2 (germline): SGHTS, YDEGEE. CDR3 length equals 15 residues. The V and J ends lost 4 bases and 0 bases, in that order; junction bases with no gene match: 4. This sample comprised peripheral blood mononuclear cells (PBMCs), obtained at baseline. The gene calls are TRBV5-8 and TRBJ1-1; 9 bases fit TRBD1. This clonotype was obtained from a human donor with classical Hodgkin lymphoma. The DNA for the CDR3 is TGTGCCAGCAGCCCAGGACAGGGGATGAACACTGAAGCTTTCTTT. The encoded protein is CASSPGQGMNTEAFF.